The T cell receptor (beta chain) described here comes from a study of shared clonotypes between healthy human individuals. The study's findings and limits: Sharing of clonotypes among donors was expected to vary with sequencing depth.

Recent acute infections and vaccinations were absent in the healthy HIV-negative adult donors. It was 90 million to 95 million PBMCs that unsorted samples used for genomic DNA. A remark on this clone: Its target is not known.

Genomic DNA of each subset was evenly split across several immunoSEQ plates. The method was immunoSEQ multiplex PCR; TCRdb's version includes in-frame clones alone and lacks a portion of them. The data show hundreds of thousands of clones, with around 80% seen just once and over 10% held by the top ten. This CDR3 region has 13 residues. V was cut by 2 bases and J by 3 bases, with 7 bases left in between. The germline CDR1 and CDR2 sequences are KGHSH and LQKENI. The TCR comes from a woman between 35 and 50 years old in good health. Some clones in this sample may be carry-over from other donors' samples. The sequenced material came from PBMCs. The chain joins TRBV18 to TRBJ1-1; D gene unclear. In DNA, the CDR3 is TGTGCCAGCTCACCAATCGGGGACACTGAAGCTTTCTTT. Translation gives CASSPIGDTEAFF.